One and the same sample provided the 20 T cell receptor beta chains below, sequenced in a study of T cells in Graves' hyperthyroidism and ophthalmopathy (dated by TCRdb to the late 2010s). The method behind the library was multiplex PCR. Sequencing used an Illumina HiSeq 2000. TCR beta CDR3 regions were amplified from RNA transcripts. A first-round RT-PCR of the TCR CDR3 used the HTBI primer set with the Qiagen OneStep RT-PCR kit. In-frame beta chains were kept once TCRdb had trimmed the public reads at Q25 with fastp and called clones with MiXCR. When rows share a CDR3 protein, they turn into one entry using the most common DNA and genes. The sample contains under 300,000 distinct CDR3 sequences, about 16% of them found a single time. Around 30% of the sample is taken by the ten largest. Sequenced material: blood. The receptors stem from a woman in her fifties or sixties with Graves' hyperthyroidism that later progressed to Graves' ophthalmopathy.

This clonotype was detected ten times or more. The chain has TRBV27 and TRBJ1-2, with D perhaps matching TRBD1 (5 bases). V was trimmed by 2 bases and J by 6 bases, leaving 13 bases between them. Germline V lookup: CDR1 MNHEY, CDR2 SMNVEV (reference sequence). There are 14 residues in the CDR3. CDR3 residues: CASSLQGSYNGYTF. The CDR3 nucleotides read TGTGCCAGCAGTTTACAGGGCAGTTACAATGGCTACACCTTC.

The chain couples TRBV28 to TRBJ1-4; the D gene is possibly TRBD1 (6 bases). This CDR3 comprises 15 residues. The germline gives CDR1 MDHEN, CDR2 SYDVKM. Trimming stripped 3 bases from V and 4 bases from J, with 12 bases between. As DNA, the CDR3 is TGTGCCAGCAGTTTCGTGGGGGGCTATAATGAAAAACTGTTTTTT. Translated: CASSFVGGYNEKLFF.

There are many counts of this clonotype. The chain is built from TRBV12-3 or TRBV12-4 and TRBJ2-2; D possibly corresponds to TRBD1 (7 bases). V gave up 3 bases and J gave up 0 bases, with 23 bases separating them. The length of the CDR3 is 20 residues. The CDR3 sequence: CASSFVGRGVRIANTGELFF. In DNA, the CDR3 is TGTGCCAGCAGTTTCGTCGGCAGGGGGGTCAGAATCGCGAACACCGGGGAGCTGTTTTTT.

This clonotype was detected many times. The chain combines TRBV29-1 with TRBJ2-5, with D perhaps matching TRBD1 or TRBD2 (6 bases each). The germline V gene has CDR1 SQVTM and CDR2 ANQGSEA. The length of the CDR3 is 11 residues. The V end was cut by 6 bases, the J end by 5 bases, with 10 bases between. The CDR3 sequence: CSVGGRETQYF. In nucleotides, the CDR3 is TGCAGCGTGGGGGGCCGGGAGACCCAGTACTTC.

This clonotype was counted many times. The V and J genes are TRBV20-1 and TRBJ2-2, with D hard to call. The V gene lost 0 bases and the J gene lost 3 bases, with 20 bases spanning the gap. This CDR3 is 18 amino acids long. Germline assignment: CDR1 DFQATT and CDR2 SNEGSKA (reference sequence). CDR3 residues: CSARDKFGQNWDTGELFF. Here the CDR3 DNA reads TGCAGTGCTAGAGATAAGTTCGGGCAGAACTGGGACACCGGGGAGCTGTTTTTT.

This clonotype appeared many times. The chain has TRBV6-1 and TRBJ1-3; D gene uncertain. Germline CDR1 MNHNS, CDR2 SASEGT. Trimming left V 5 bases short and J 3 bases short, with 11 bases between. The CDR3 is made up of 14 amino acids. CDR3: CASSYADGGNTIYF. In DNA form, the CDR3 reads TGTGCCAGCAGTTATGCAGATGGTGGAAACACCATATATTTT.

There are many counts of this clonotype. The rearrangement uses TRBV6-2 or TRBV6-3 and TRBJ2-7, with TRBD2 identical over 11 bases. J gave up 5 bases and V 7 bases, and 16 bases lay outside the gene matches. There are 17 residues in the CDR3. From germline, CDR1 is MNHEY and CDR2 SVGEGT. In DNA, the CDR3 is TGTGCCAGCAAGGTACGGGGACTAGCGGCTCGCTGGCACGAGCAGTACTTC. Amino acid sequence: CASKVRGLAARWHEQYF.

This clonotype was detected only a few times. The chain uses TRBV4-1 and TRBJ2-5, with D perhaps TRBD2 (6 bases). This CDR3 has 19 residues. The V end was cut by 3 bases, the J end by 2 bases, with 25 bases between. Germline loops: CDR1 MGHRA, CDR2 YSYEKL. The CDR3, as DNA: TGCGCCAGCAGCCACGGAGGGATGGAGGCAGTGGGAATTCAAGAGACCCAGTACTTC. It is translated as CASSHGGMEAVGIQETQYF.

J is TRBJ2-7 and V is TRBV7-9; 10 positions match TRBD1. V shed 3 bases and J 9 bases; nucleotides not matched to a gene: 8. The germline V gene encodes CDR1 SEHNR and CDR2 FQNEAQ (reference sequence). The CDR3 has 14 amino acids. As DNA, the CDR3 is TGTGCCAGCAGCTTCACCGGGACAGGGGTTGCGCAGTACTTC. It is translated as CASSFTGTGVAQYF.

This clonotype was recorded many times. This CDR3 reads CASSLTSGPSYNEQFF. In DNA form, the CDR3 reads TGTGCCAGCAGTCTAACTAGCGGTCCCTCCTACAATGAGCAGTTCTTC. The chain combines TRBV28 with TRBJ2-1, with TRBD2 matching over 8 bases. The length of the CDR3 is 16 residues. The V gene's germline CDR1 is MDHEN and CDR2 SYDVKM. Unmatched junction bases numbered 6, after V lost 5 bases and J lost 0 bases.

This clonotype was detected many times. This rearrangement joins TRBV7-9 to TRBJ2-1; 7 nucleotides line up with TRBD2. Germline V gene sequence: CDR1 SEHNR, CDR2 FQNEAQ (reference sequence). The CDR3 runs to 14 residues. The V segment lost 5 bases and the J segment 0 bases; nucleotides outside the gene matches: 1. This CDR3 reads CASSERDSYNEQFF. The CDR3 nucleotides are TGTGCCAGCAGCGAGCGGGACTCCTACAATGAGCAGTTCTTC.

This clonotype was seen many times. A read error may account for a junction end that differs from germline. V gene TRBV5-1 combines with J gene TRBJ2-7, with D unclear. In germline, CDR1 is SGHRS, CDR2 YFSETQ. The CDR3 contains 12 residues. DNA of the CDR3: TGTGCCAGCAGTTTAGACGGTTACGAGCAGTACTTC. Translating gives CASSLDGYEQYF.

Comment on this clonotype: One end of the junction fails to match germline, which may point to a read error. The chain has TRBV5-1 and TRBJ1-6; a possible D gene is TRBD1 (6 bases). The CDR3 extends over 15 amino acids. From germline, CDR1 is SGHRS and CDR2 YFSETQ. CDR3 bases: TGTGCCAGCAGCGGCATTTCTAGGGGGAATTCACCCCTCCACTTT. This codes for CASSGISRGNSPLHF.

This clonotype was recorded a few times. The chain combines TRBV7-6 with TRBJ2-3; D may correspond to TRBD1 or TRBD2 (6 bases each). The V end lost 2 bases, the J end lost 2 bases, and 14 bases lay between the germline ends. CDR1 and CDR2 from the germline V gene are SGHVS and FNYEAQ. CDR3 length equals 16 residues. Here the CDR3 DNA reads TGTGCCAGCAGCTTAATAGGGGGGACCGCCACAGATACGCAGTATTTT. It yields the protein CASSLIGGTATDTQYF.

This clonotype showed up many times. The chain uses TRBV10-2 and TRBJ1-6; 9 nucleotides line up with TRBD1. The CDR3 totals 15 residues. The V and J ends lost 0 bases and 8 bases, in that order; junction bases with no gene match: 2. In germline, CDR1 is WSHSY, CDR2 SAAADI. CDR3 sequence reads: CASSESTGGDSPLHF. Written as DNA, the CDR3 is TGCGCCAGCAGTGAGTCGACAGGGGGTGATTCACCCCTCCACTTT.

This clonotype was seen only once. This chain joins TRBV9 and TRBJ2-2, with TRBD2 matching over 9 bases. This CDR3 has 16 residues. From germline, CDR1 is SGDLS and CDR2 YYNGEE. V shed 3 bases and J 3 bases; nucleotides not matched to a gene: 6. The CDR3 DNA is TGTGCCAGCAGCGCGTCTAGCGGGGACTACACCGGGGAGCTGTTTTTT. Protein sequence: CASSASSGDYTGELFF.

In its sample, this clonotype was seen a few times. The gene calls are TRBV5-1 and TRBJ2-5, with 10 bases matching TRBD1. With 1 base clipped from V and 5 bases from J, the junction kept 8 bases outside the gene matches. This CDR3 region has 16 residues. From germline, CDR1 is SGHRS and CDR2 YFSETQ. This CDR3 reads CASSLSPGTGAETQYF. CDR3 coding DNA: TGCGCCAGCAGCTTGTCCCCCGGGACAGGGGCCGAGACCCAGTACTTC.

The chain is built from TRBV6-1 and TRBJ2-5; D is ambiguous. The germline V and J ends were trimmed by 6 bases and 4 bases, with 9 bases remaining between them. This CDR3 is built from 12 residues. Germline CDR1 is MNHNS and CDR2 is SASEGT. In nucleotides, the CDR3 is TGTGCCAGCAGGAATCTCCGAGAGACCCAGTACTTC. Amino acid sequence: CASRNLRETQYF.

This clonotype was detected a few times. The chain carries TRBV5-1 and TRBJ2-2; TRBD1 matches 8 bases. Germline V gene lookup returns CDR1 SGHRS and CDR2 YFSETQ. V was clipped by 3 bases and J by 2 bases; unmatched bases: 3. The CDR3 spans 15 residues. The CDR3 protein is CASSWTGSNTGELFF. CDR3 nucleotides: TGCGCCAGCAGCTGGACAGGGAGCAACACCGGGGAGCTGTTTTTT.

This clonotype was detected only a few times. The chain couples TRBV14 to TRBJ2-5, with a weak D call TRBD2 (5 bases). Deletions cut 8 bases from V and 2 bases from J, with 15 bases between. Looked up from germline, CDR1 is SGHDN and CDR2 is FVKESK. The CDR3 totals 14 residues. The CDR3 bases are TGTGCCAGCCGGGCGGGTGAAGATCAAGAGACCCAGTACTTC. It is translated as CASRAGEDQETQYF.